This T cell receptor (beta chain) emerged from a study of regulatory T cells in long-lasting Graves disease. CDR3 length: 15 amino acids. CDR1 and CDR2 (germline): MDHEN, SYDVKM. The V segment lost 6 bases and the J segment 4 bases; nucleotides outside the gene matches: 9. The TCR beta library used iRepertoire HTBI primers with Arm-PCR amplification of CDR3. MiXCR, run by TCRdb on the multiplex PCR reads, gives a single entry per CDR3 protein. This sample has about 610,000 distinct CDR3 sequences, with 16% found just once. This clonotype was counted ten times or more. The sample's time point: newly diagnosed GD, antithyroid drugs for less than 3 months. Extracted RNA from PBMCs served as the source of the TCR library. Another study also made use of these data, one on T cells in Graves' hyperthyroidism and ophthalmopathy.

The chain is built from TRBV28 and TRBJ2-7, with 10 positions matching TRBD2. This sequence originates from a man younger than 30 with Graves disease. The specimen comprised peripheral blood mononuclear cells (PBMCs), sampled at new diagnosis, from a patient treated with antithyroid drugs. The CDR3 loop is CASRKREGRVYEQYF. The DNA of the CDR3 is TGTGCCAGCAGAAAGCGGGAGGGCCGGGTATACGAGCAGTACTTC.